A single sample is the source of the 2 T cell receptor beta chains below, sequenced in a study of blood T cell repertoires in COVID-19. Clones were read by immunoSEQ multiplex PCR, and TCRdb kept only the in-frame ones, dropping some. The top ten hold approximately 16% of the sample, which has more than 100,000 clones, around 77% seen once. Sequencing was done on a sample of peripheral blood. The receptors here all came from a man in his 60s with active or convalescent COVID-19.

V usage is TRBV19 and J usage is TRBJ2-3; 9 bases match TRBD2. CDR3 length: 14 amino acids. The V gene end was trimmed by 7 bases and the J gene end by 2 bases; junction bases not matched to a gene: 4. Germline loops: CDR1 LNHDA, CDR2 SQIVND (reference sequence). The CDR3 DNA reads TGTGCCAGTACCTCTAGCGGGATCACAGATACGCAGTATTTT. Its translation is CASTSSGITDTQYF.

V is TRBV29-1 and J is TRBJ1-2, with 10 bases that match TRBD1. CDR1 and CDR2 from the germline V gene are SQVTM and ANQGSEA. The trim removed 7 bases at V and 0 bases at J, leaving 2 bases unmatched. The CDR3 extends over 13 amino acids. CDR3 bases: TGCAGCGCCGGGACAGGGGCTAACTATGGCTACACCTTC. This codes for CSAGTGANYGYTF.